These 2 T cell receptor beta chains came from one sample sequenced in a study of neurological immune-mediated disorders. TCRdb reanalysed the 5' RACE reads using MiXCR and keeps one entry per CDR3 protein. The sample consists of tens of thousands of distinct CDR3 sequences, 2% to 3% of them appearing once. What was sequenced was PBMCs. The receptors stem from a woman aged 45-59 years with multiple sclerosis.

This clonotype was seen at least ten times. The CDR3 protein is CASNGHPNTEAFF. The CDR3 DNA sequence: TGTGCCAGCAACGGACACCCGAACACTGAAGCTTTCTTT. V usage is TRBV12-3 or TRBV12-4 and J usage is TRBJ1-1; TRBD1 is a possible D gene (5 bases). The V end lost 7 bases, the J end lost 1 base, and 10 bases lay between the germline ends. This CDR3 has 13 residues.

This clonotype has at least ten counts. The rearrangement uses TRBV5-1 and TRBJ2-2; D is unclear. Deletions cut 3 bases from V and 1 base from J, with 4 bases between. Germline CDR1 and CDR2: SGHRS and YFSETQ. CDR3 size: 13 residues. This CDR3 reads CASSSGNTGELFF. The CDR3 DNA reads as TGCGCCAGCAGCTCCGGGAACACCGGGGAGCTGTTTTTT.